The T cell receptor (beta chain) under discussion was sequenced for a study of technical replicates of blood from a few donors. The CDR3 is made up of 14 amino acids. Germline loops: CDR1 MNHNS, CDR2 SASEGT. The V segment lost 5 bases and the J segment 7 bases; nucleotides outside the gene matches: 8. Profiling relied on immunoSEQ multiplex PCR, and the TCRdb table lists in-frame clones only, not all of them. The sample consists of approximately 76,000 clones, approximately 97% of them appearing once. The receptor was derived from a human donor in good health. The chain has TRBV6-1 and TRBJ1-2; 9 bases are a match to TRBD1. Sequencing was done on a sample of T cells isolated from PBMCs. The CDR3 region is CASSPTGGAAGYTF. The CDR3 region has the DNA TGTGCCAGCAGTCCTACAGGGGGCGCAGCTGGCTACACCTTC.